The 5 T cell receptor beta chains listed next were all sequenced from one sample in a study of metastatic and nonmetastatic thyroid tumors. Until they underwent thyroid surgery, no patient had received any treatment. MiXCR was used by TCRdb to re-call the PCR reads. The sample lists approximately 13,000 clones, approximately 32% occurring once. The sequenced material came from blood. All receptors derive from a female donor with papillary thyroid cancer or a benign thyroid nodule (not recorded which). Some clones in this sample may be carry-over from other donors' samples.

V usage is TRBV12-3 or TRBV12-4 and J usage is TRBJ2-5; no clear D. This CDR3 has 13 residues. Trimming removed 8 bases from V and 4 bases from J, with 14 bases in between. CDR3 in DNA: TGTGCCAGCGGTGGAGTTACAGTAGAGACCCAGTACTTC. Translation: CASGGVTVETQYF.

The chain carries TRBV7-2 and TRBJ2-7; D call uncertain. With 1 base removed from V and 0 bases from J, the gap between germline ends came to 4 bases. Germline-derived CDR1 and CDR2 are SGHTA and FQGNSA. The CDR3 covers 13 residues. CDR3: CASSLGISYEQYF. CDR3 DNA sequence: TGTGCCAGCAGCTTAGGCATCTCCTACGAGCAGTACTTC. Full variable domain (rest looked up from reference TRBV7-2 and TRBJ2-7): GAGVSQSPSNKVTEKGKDVELRCDPISGHTALYWYRQSLGQGLEFLIYFQGNSAPDKSGLPSDRFSAERTGGSVSTLTIQRTQQEDSAVYLCASSLGISYEQYFGPGTRLTVT.

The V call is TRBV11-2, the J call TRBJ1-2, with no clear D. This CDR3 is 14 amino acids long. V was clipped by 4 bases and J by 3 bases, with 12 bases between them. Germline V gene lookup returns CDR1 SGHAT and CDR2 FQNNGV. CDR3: CASSSTFGYYGYTF. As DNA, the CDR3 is TGTGCCAGCAGCTCGACCTTTGGCTACTATGGCTACACCTTC.

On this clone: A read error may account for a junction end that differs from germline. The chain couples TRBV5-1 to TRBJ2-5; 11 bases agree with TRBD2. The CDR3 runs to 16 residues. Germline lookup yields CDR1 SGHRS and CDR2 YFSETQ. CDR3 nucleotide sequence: TGCGCCAGTACTCCGGGACTAGCGGTAATAGAAGAGAACCAGTACTTC. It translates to CASTPGLAVIEENQYF.

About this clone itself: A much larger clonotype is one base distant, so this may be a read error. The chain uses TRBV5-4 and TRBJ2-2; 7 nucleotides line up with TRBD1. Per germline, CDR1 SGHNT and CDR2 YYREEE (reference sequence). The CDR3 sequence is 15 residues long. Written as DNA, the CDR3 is TGTGCCAGCAACCACAGGGGTATGAACACCCGGGAGCTGTTTTTT. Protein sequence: CASNHRGMNTRELFF. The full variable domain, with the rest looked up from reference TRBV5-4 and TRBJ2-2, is ETGVTQSPTHLIKTRGQQVTLRCSSQSGHNTVSWYQQALGQGPQFIFQYYREEENGRGNFPPRFSGLQFPNYSSELNVNALELDDSALYLCASNHRGMNTRELFFGEGSRLTVL.